This T cell receptor (beta chain) was captured by sequencing in a study of persistence of HIV-infected CD4 T cells. The libraries were made with immunoSEQ version 4 in survey mode. Clones were sequenced by immunoSEQ multiplex PCR, and TCRdb holds only the in-frame ones, with some missing. The sample yields tens of thousands of clones, 70% to 75% seen once. Cells were stimulated with overlapping HIV-1 Gag 15-mer peptides. Memory cells lacking CD40L and CD69 with high CD45RO were sorted. Inclusion required CMV-positive serology and CD4+ counts above 400 cells/uL. Remarks on this clone: Its antigen is not identified.

The CDR3 loop spans 15 amino acids. Germline-derived CDR1 and CDR2 are MDHEN and SYDVKM. Between the trimmed V and J ends, which lost 3 bases and 1 base, there was a span of 10 bases. This clonotype originated in an adult man with HIV who was CMV-seropositive. Sequencing was performed on CD4+ T cells sorted from PBMCs after roughly 18-hour stimulation, taken from a patient who received antiretroviral therapy. The chain is built from TRBV28 and TRBJ2-1; the D gene is possibly TRBD2 (7 bases). This chain's CDR3 is CASSLGGPSYNEQFF. In DNA form, the CDR3 reads TGTGCCAGCAGTTTGGGGGGGCCATCCTACAATGAGCAGTTCTTC.